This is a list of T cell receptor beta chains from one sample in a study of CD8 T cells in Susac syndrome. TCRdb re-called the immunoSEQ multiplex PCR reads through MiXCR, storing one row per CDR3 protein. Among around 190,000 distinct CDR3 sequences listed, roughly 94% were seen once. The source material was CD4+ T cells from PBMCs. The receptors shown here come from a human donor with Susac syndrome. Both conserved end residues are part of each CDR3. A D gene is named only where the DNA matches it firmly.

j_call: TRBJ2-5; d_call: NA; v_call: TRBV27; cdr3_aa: CASSTYYRARETQYF; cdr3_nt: TGTGCCAGCAGTACCTACTACAGGGCGCGGGAGACCCAGTACTTC
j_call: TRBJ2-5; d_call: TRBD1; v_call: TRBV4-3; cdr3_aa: CASSPGTGGTSETQYF; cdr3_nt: TGCGCCAGCAGCCCGGGGACAGGGGGCACGAGCGAGACCCAGTACTTC
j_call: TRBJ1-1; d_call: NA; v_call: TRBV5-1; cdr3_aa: CASMEMIGANTEAFF; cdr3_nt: TGCGCCAGCATGGAGATGATAGGGGCGAACACTGAAGCTTTCTTT
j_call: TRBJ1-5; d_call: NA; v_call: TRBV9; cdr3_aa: CASSASQGFGQPQHF; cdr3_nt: TGTGCCAGCAGCGCCAGTCAGGGTTTTGGTCAGCCCCAGCATTTT
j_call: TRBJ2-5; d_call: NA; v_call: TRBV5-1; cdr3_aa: CASSFQGWIETQYF; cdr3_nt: TGCGCCAGCAGCTTCCAAGGCTGGATAGAGACCCAGTACTTC
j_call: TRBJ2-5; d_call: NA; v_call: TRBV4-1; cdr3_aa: CASSQGVPSTRETQYF; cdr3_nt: TGCGCCAGCAGCCAGGGGGTCCCGTCCACCAGAGAGACCCAGTACTTC
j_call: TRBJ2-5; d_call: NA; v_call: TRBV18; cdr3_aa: CASSPLRPGVQETQYF; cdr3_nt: TGTGCCAGCTCACCACTCAGGCCGGGGGTCCAAGAGACCCAGTACTTC
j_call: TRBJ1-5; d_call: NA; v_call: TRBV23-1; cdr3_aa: CASSHWRGPVGSNQPQHF; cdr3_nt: TGCGCCAGCAGTCATTGGCGGGGACCGGTGGGTAGCAATCAGCCCCAGCATTTT
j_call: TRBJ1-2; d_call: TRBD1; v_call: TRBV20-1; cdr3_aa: CSASTGVDGYTF; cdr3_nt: TGCAGTGCTTCTACAGGGGTAGACGGCTACACCTTC
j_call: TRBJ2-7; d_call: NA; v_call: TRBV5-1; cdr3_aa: CASSLSVYEQYF; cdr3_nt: TGCGCCAGCAGCCTTTCTGTCTACGAGCAGTACTTC
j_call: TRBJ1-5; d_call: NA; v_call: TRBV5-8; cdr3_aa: CASSGGTYSNQPQHF; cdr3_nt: TGTGCCAGCAGCGGTGGGACTTATAGCAATCAGCCCCAGCATTTT
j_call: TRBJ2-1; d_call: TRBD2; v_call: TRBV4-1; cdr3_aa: CASSQDGGPTSGYNEQFF; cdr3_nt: TGCGCCAGCAGCCAAGATGGAGGGCCCACTAGCGGTTACAATGAGCAGTTCTTC
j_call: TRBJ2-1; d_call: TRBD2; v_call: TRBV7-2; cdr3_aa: CASSLRGGYNEQFF; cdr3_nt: TGTGCCAGCAGCTTACGCGGGGGCTACAATGAGCAGTTCTTC
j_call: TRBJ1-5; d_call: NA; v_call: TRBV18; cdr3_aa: CASSSDLNWGSNQPQHF; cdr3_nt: TGTGCCAGCTCATCGGACCTTAACTGGGGAAGCAATCAGCCCCAGCATTTT
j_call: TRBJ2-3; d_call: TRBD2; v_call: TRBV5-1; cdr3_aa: CASSQKSGGGADTQYF; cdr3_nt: TGCGCCAGCAGCCAAAAGAGCGGGGGAGGCGCAGATACGCAGTATTTT
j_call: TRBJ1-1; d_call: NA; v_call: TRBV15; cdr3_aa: CATSRNRDMNTEAFF; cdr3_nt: TGTGCCACCAGCAGAAACAGGGACATGAACACTGAAGCTTTCTTT
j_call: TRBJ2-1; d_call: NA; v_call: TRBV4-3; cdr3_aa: CASSQELNHNEQFF; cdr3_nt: TGCGCCAGCAGCCAAGAGCTCAACCACAATGAGCAGTTCTTC
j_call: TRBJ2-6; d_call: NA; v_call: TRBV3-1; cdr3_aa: CASSQRTSTGSGANVLTF; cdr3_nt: TGTGCCAGCAGCCAAAGGACCTCAACAGGGTCTGGGGCCAACGTCCTGACTTTC
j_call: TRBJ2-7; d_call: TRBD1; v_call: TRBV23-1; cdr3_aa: CARSGTEDPPYEQYF; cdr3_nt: TGCGCCAGATCCGGGACAGAAGACCCACCCTACGAGCAGTACTTC
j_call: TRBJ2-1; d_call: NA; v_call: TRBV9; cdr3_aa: CASSVAGGREHNEQFF; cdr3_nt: TGTGCCAGCAGCGTAGCGGGCGGCAGGGAACACAATGAGCAGTTCTTC
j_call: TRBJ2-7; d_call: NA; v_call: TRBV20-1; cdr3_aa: CSAVSPSRRSYEQYF; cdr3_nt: TGCAGTGCTGTCTCCCCAAGTCGGAGGTCGTACGAGCAGTACTTC
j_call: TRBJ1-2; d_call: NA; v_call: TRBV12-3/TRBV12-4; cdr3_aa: CASSLNRLYGYTF; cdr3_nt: TGTGCCAGCAGTCTCAACAGACTCTATGGCTACACCTTC
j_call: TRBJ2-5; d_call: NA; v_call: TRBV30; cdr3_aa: CAWSVSETQYF; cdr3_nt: TGTGCCTGGAGTGTCAGTGAGACCCAGTACTTC
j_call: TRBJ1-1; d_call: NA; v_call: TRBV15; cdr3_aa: CATSPLGVNTEAFF; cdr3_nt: TGTGCCACCAGCCCCCTTGGGGTGAACACTGAAGCTTTCTTT
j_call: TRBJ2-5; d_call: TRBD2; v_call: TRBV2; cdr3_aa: CASSDPRTSGETQYF; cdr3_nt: TGTGCCAGCAGTGATCCGAGAACTAGCGGGGAGACCCAGTACTTC
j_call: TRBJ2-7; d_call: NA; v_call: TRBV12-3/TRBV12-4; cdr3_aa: CASKWLGTYEQYF; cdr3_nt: TGTGCCAGCAAGTGGCTCGGGACCTACGAGCAGTACTTC
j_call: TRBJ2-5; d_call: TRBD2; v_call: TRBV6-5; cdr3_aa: CASRGGGGETQYF; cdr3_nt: TGTGCCAGCAGAGGCGGGGGGGGTGAGACCCAGTACTTC